A selection of T cell receptor beta chains follows, all from one sample in a study of blood T cell repertoires in COVID-19. TCRdb keeps only in-frame clones here, not all; method: immunoSEQ multiplex PCR. In the table there are some 250,000 clones, roughly 91% of which are singletons. Sequencing was performed on peripheral blood. The source is a woman aged 40-49 years who had recovered from COVID-19. Each CDR3 is given with its conserved first and last residue. D genes are given only for firm matches. Not all rows give a size; the values are once, few, many and, for expanded clones, a class.

length: 12
J: TRBJ2-7
size: -
D: -
V: TRBV30
CDR3: CAWSVWGGEQYF
DNA: TGTGCCTGGAGTGTATGGGGAGGCGAGCAGTACTTC

length: 15
J: TRBJ2-5
size: -
D: TRBD2
V: TRBV5-4
CDR3: CASSPGGAGGGTQYF
DNA: TGTGCCAGCAGCCCTGGTGGGGCGGGAGGGGGGACCCAGTACTTC

length: 13
J: TRBJ1-6
size: -
D: -
V: TRBV30
CDR3: CAWSRDSGSPLHF
DNA: TGTGCCTGGTCCCGGGACTCGGGTTCACCCCTCCACTTT

length: 15
J: TRBJ2-3
size: -
D: -
V: TRBV9
CDR3: CASSVGTLGTDTQYF
DNA: TGTGCCAGCAGCGTAGGGACTCTTGGCACAGATACGCAGTATTTT

length: 15
J: TRBJ2-7
size: few
D: -
V: TRBV11-2
CDR3: CASSPGPGGLYEQYF
DNA: TGTGCCAGCAGCCCTGGCCCGGGGGGCCTATACGAGCAGTACTTC

length: 15
J: TRBJ2-2
size: -
D: TRBD2
V: TRBV11-3
CDR3: CASPNRSGGTGELFF
DNA: TGTGCCAGCCCCAATCGTAGCGGGGGCACCGGGGAGCTGTTTTTT

length: 15
J: TRBJ1-1
size: -
D: -
V: TRBV6-2/TRBV6-3
CDR3: CASSYLRQGRTEAFF
DNA: TGTGCCAGCAGTTACCTACGGCAGGGGCGGACTGAAGCTTTCTTT

length: 13
J: TRBJ2-2
size: -
D: TRBD1
V: TRBV6-5
CDR3: CASSQTGFGELFF
DNA: TGTGCCAGCAGCCAGACAGGGTTCGGGGAGCTGTTTTTT

length: 16
J: TRBJ2-2
size: -
D: TRBD2
V: TRBV19
CDR3: CASRPRLAANTGELFF
DNA: TGTGCCAGTAGACCCCGACTAGCGGCAAACACCGGGGAGCTGTTTTTT

length: 12
J: TRBJ2-7
size: -
D: -
V: TRBV12-3/TRBV12-4
CDR3: CASSGFRVEQYF
DNA: TGTGCCAGCAGTGGGTTTCGGGTCGAGCAGTACTTC

length: 15
J: TRBJ2-5
size: -
D: -
V: TRBV7-9
CDR3: CASSLGRQWGETQYF
DNA: TGTGCCAGCAGCTTGGGCCGACAGTGGGGAGAGACCCAGTACTTC

length: 12
J: TRBJ2-5
size: -
D: -
V: TRBV7-9
CDR3: CASTHLQETQYF
DNA: TGTGCCAGCACCCACTTACAAGAGACCCAGTACTTC

length: 16
J: TRBJ2-7
size: -
D: TRBD2
V: TRBV4-1
CDR3: CASSQVASGRVYEQYF
DNA: TGCGCCAGCAGCCAAGTGGCTAGCGGCAGGGTCTACGAGCAGTACTTC

length: 14
J: TRBJ2-5
size: -
D: TRBD2
V: TRBV11-3
CDR3: CASSLGGGEETQYF
DNA: TGTGCCAGCAGCCTTGGGGGGGGAGAAGAGACCCAGTACTTC

length: 14
J: TRBJ1-3
size: -
D: TRBD1
V: TRBV9
CDR3: CASTQGGSGNTIYF
DNA: TGTGCCAGCACCCAGGGGGGTTCTGGAAACACCATATATTTT

length: 15
J: TRBJ1-1
size: -
D: -
V: TRBV7-8
CDR3: CASSPREGPTREAFF
DNA: TGTGCCAGCAGCCCCCGGGAGGGACCCACCCGTGAAGCTTTCTTT

length: 15
J: TRBJ2-3
size: many
D: -
V: TRBV30
CDR3: CAWSVGAGTTDTQYF
DNA: TGTGCCTGGAGTGTCGGGGCGGGGACCACAGATACGCAGTATTTT

length: 11
J: TRBJ2-1
size: -
D: TRBD2
V: TRBV10-1
CDR3: CASRVAGGQFF
DNA: TGCGCCAGCAGAGTAGCGGGAGGGCAGTTCTTC

length: 15
J: TRBJ2-3
size: once
D: TRBD2
V: TRBV27
CDR3: CASSLAGGRTDTQYF
DNA: TGTGCCAGCAGTTTGGCGGGAGGTCGCACAGATACGCAGTATTTT

length: 15
J: TRBJ2-1
size: many
D: TRBD2
V: TRBV7-9
CDR3: CASTPGASGRNEQFF
DNA: TGTGCCAGCACCCCGGGGGCTAGCGGGCGCAATGAGCAGTTCTTC

length: 15
J: TRBJ2-2
size: few
D: -
V: TRBV6-2/TRBV6-3
CDR3: CASSWAGLNTGELFF
DNA: TGTGCCAGCAGTTGGGCAGGTCTAAACACCGGGGAGCTGTTTTTT

length: 14
J: TRBJ2-7
size: -
D: -
V: TRBV5-4
CDR3: CASSPGQLAGEQYF
DNA: TGTGCCAGCAGCCCGGGACAGTTAGCGGGGGAGCAGTACTTC

length: 15
J: TRBJ1-2
size: -
D: -
V: TRBV27
CDR3: CASSPLPGGPYGYTF
DNA: TGTGCCAGCAGTCCACTCCCCGGGGGACCCTATGGCTACACCTTC

length: 13
J: TRBJ1-1
size: -
D: -
V: TRBV25-1
CDR3: CASSQRGNTEAFF
DNA: TGTGCCAGCAGCCAAAGGGGGAACACTGAAGCTTTCTTT

length: 16
J: TRBJ1-3
size: -
D: -
V: TRBV7-9
CDR3: CASSLVVGGDGNTIYF
DNA: TGTGCCAGCAGCTTAGTTGTTGGAGGGGATGGAAACACCATATATTTT

length: 11
J: TRBJ1-4
size: -
D: -
V: TRBV20-1
CDR3: CSARLPRGLFF
DNA: TGCAGTGCCAGGTTGCCTCGGGGGCTGTTTTTT

length: 18
J: TRBJ2-2
size: -
D: TRBD2
V: TRBV5-1
CDR3: CASSPRGSGRSYPGELFF
DNA: TGCGCCAGCAGCCCCAGGGGTAGCGGGAGGTCGTACCCTGGGGAGCTGTTTTTT

length: 17
J: TRBJ2-1
size: once
D: TRBD2
V: TRBV7-3
CDR3: CASSLTPRLASVDEQFF
DNA: TGTGCCAGCAGCTTAACGCCGCGACTAGCGAGTGTCGATGAGCAGTTCTTC

length: 14
J: TRBJ2-7
size: -
D: TRBD2
V: TRBV5-1
CDR3: CASRIGGSEYEQYF
DNA: TGCGCCAGCAGGATAGGCGGGAGTGAATACGAGCAGTACTTC

length: 11
J: TRBJ1-1
size: -
D: -
V: TRBV12-3/TRBV12-4
CDR3: CASLLNTEAFF
DNA: TGTGCCAGCCTTCTGAACACTGAAGCTTTCTTT

length: 17
J: TRBJ2-1
size: -
D: -
V: TRBV15
CDR3: CATSRAAWQGSYNEQFF
DNA: TGTGCCACCAGCAGAGCCGCGTGGCAGGGGTCCTACAATGAGCAGTTCTTC

length: 13
J: TRBJ2-7
size: -
D: TRBD1
V: TRBV6-6
CDR3: CASSSTGSYEQYF
DNA: TGTGCCAGCAGCTCGACAGGGTCCTACGAGCAGTACTTC

length: 13
J: TRBJ2-3
size: -
D: -
V: TRBV10-3
CDR3: CAIRRIPTDTQYF
DNA: TGTGCCATCAGGCGGATCCCCACAGATACGCAGTATTTT

length: 14
J: TRBJ1-3
size: few
D: -
V: TRBV11-2
CDR3: CASSLGIQGNTIYF
DNA: TGTGCCAGCAGCTTAGGGATACAGGGAAACACCATATATTTT

length: 13
J: TRBJ2-1
size: -
D: TRBD2
V: TRBV28
CDR3: CATRLAGVNEQFF
DNA: TGTGCCACCCGACTAGCGGGAGTGAATGAGCAGTTCTTC

length: 14
J: TRBJ1-4
size: -
D: -
V: TRBV2
CDR3: CASTPGAGSEKLFF
DNA: TGTGCCAGCACCCCGGGAGCCGGGAGTGAAAAACTGTTTTTT

length: 13
J: TRBJ1-1
size: once
D: -
V: TRBV19
CDR3: CASTLGVNTEAFF
DNA: TGTGCCAGTACCCTAGGGGTGAACACTGAAGCTTTCTTT

length: 17
J: TRBJ1-2
size: -
D: TRBD1
V: TRBV6-2/TRBV6-3
CDR3: CASSGSGQGWGHYGYTF
DNA: TGTGCCAGCAGTGGGAGCGGACAGGGATGGGGGCACTATGGCTACACCTTC

length: 13
J: TRBJ1-1
size: -
D: -
V: TRBV6-5
CDR3: CASRLNPGEGAFF
DNA: TGTGCCAGCAGACTCAACCCCGGGGAGGGAGCTTTCTTT

length: 15
J: TRBJ2-2
size: -
D: -
V: TRBV6-5
CDR3: CASSYSPGNTGELFF
DNA: TGTGCCAGCAGTTACTCCCCCGGGAACACCGGGGAGCTGTTTTTT

length: 14
J: TRBJ1-3
size: -
D: -
V: TRBV6-5
CDR3: CASSRHVFGNTIYF
DNA: TGTGCCAGCAGTAGACACGTGTTTGGAAACACCATATATTTT